This T cell receptor beta chain was recovered during a study of regulatory T cells in long-lasting Graves disease. Building of the TCR beta libraries involved iRepertoire HTBI primers and Arm-PCR of CDR3 regions. TCRdb analysed the multiplex PCR reads with MiXCR anew, one entry per CDR3 protein. The top ten clones hold more than 8.5% of a sample with hundreds of thousands of distinct CDR3 sequences, about 13% of them seen once. Overall study results and limits: Peripheral blood was the sole material, not thyroid tissue.

As for this clonotype: Its specificity is not known.

The time point: newly diagnosed GD, antithyroid drugs for less than 3 months. PBMC RNA was the source of the TCR library. These data are also associated with another study on T cells in Graves' hyperthyroidism and ophthalmopathy. As that report states: Every diagnosis used clinical symptoms, serum thyroxine and TRAb, thyroid ultrasound and orbital computed tomography. The model made its ophthalmopathy prediction, and onset followed a median approximately 6.5 months later.

This TCR was sampled from a man under 40 with Graves disease. The input for sequencing was peripheral blood mononuclear cells (PBMCs), taken at new diagnosis, from a patient treated with antithyroid drugs.

The CDR3 sequence: CASSENPFSGNTIYF. The CDR3 coding sequence is TGTGCCAGCAGTGAAAATCCCTTCTCTGGAAACACCATATATTTT. The chain links TRBV6-4 to TRBJ1-3; D not certain. V lost 3 bases to trimming and J lost 0 bases, with 9 bases between them. The CDR3 is 15 amino acids. Germline CDR1 reads MRHNA; CDR2 reads SNTAGT.